The 26 T cell receptor beta chains below all came from one sample that was sequenced in a study of breast tumors, draining lymph nodes, adjacent tissues. Breast cancer patients provided tissue from their axillary draining lymph nodes. TCRdb recomputed calls from the multiplex PCR reads with MiXCR, one row per CDR3 protein. The sample comprises about 200,000 distinct CDR3 sequences, approximately 33% of which are singletons, and around 4.4% rests with the top ten. The source material was axillary lymph node tissue. The receptors were gathered from a female donor with breast cancer. Some clones in this sample may be carry-over from other donors' samples.

This clonotype was observed at least ten times. This chain connects TRBV10-3 to TRBJ2-3; 12 nucleotides agree with TRBD2. The CDR3 extends over 16 amino acids. V lost 6 bases to trimming and J lost 3 bases; unmatched junction nucleotides: 7. In germline, CDR1 is ENHRY, CDR2 SYGVKD. Here the CDR3 DNA reads TGTGCCATCAGGCCTAGCGGGGGGGGGGCAACAGATACGCAGTATTTT. Protein product: CAIRPSGGGATDTQYF.

This clonotype showed up many times. The chain employs TRBV15 and TRBJ1-5; D remains unclear. CDR3 length equals 12 residues. Germline-derived CDR1 and CDR2 are LNHNV and YYDKDF (reference sequence). Between the trimmed V and J ends, which lost 2 bases and 7 bases, there was a span of 6 bases. The CDR3 sequence is CATSRFPQPQHF. The CDR3 DNA reads TGTGCCACCAGCAGATTCCCCCAGCCCCAGCATTTT.

This rearrangement joins TRBV4-2 to TRBJ2-1, with 8 positions matching TRBD2. The trim removed 0 bases at V and 4 bases at J, leaving 5 bases unmatched. This CDR3 has 16 amino acids. Germline CDR1 LGHNA, CDR2 YNFKEQ. The CDR3 spells CASSQERRGAYNEQFF. CDR3 nucleotides: TGTGCCAGCAGCCAAGAAAGGCGGGGGGCGTACAATGAGCAGTTCTTC.

Regarding this clonotype: The conserved final phenylalanine or tryptophan is absent from the CDR3, which likely points to a read error. The chain joins TRBV7-9 to TRBJ1-2, with D perhaps matching TRBD1 (5 bases). CDR1 is SEHNR, CDR2 FQNEAQ, per germline (reference sequence). Deletions cut 7 bases from V and 2 bases from J, with 14 bases between. The CDR3 is made up of 14 amino acids. As DNA, the CDR3 is TGTGCCAGCACCTTCGGGGGACGCAACTATGGCTACACCCAC. Translation gives CASTFGGRNYGYTH.

This clonotype was observed many times. The chain employs TRBV4-2 and TRBJ1-4, with D uncertain. The germline gives CDR1 LGHNA, CDR2 YNFKEQ. The V and J ends lost 6 bases and 5 bases respectively, with 10 bases between them. The CDR3 runs to 13 residues. CDR3 DNA: TGTGCCAGCAGTCAGAAAGGCAATGAAAAACTGTTTTTT. Translation: CASSQKGNEKLFF.

This clonotype has more than one count but fewer than ten. The chain combines TRBV6-2 or TRBV6-3 with TRBJ2-1, with D perhaps TRBD2 (6 bases). V lost 0 bases and J lost 9, with 21 bases in between. Germline assignment: CDR1 MNHEY and CDR2 SVGEGT. The CDR3 runs 17 residues. For the CDR3, the DNA is TGTGCCAGCAGTTACTCCCCCAGCGGGCGCGCTCGGAGTGAGCAGTTCTTC. Amino acid sequence: CASSYSPSGRARSEQFF.

This clonotype was observed at least ten times. The chain couples TRBV7-9 to TRBJ2-1; 11 bases match TRBD2. Per the germline V gene, CDR1 is SEHNR and CDR2 is FQNEAQ (reference sequence). J gave up 0 bases and V 4 bases, and 8 bases lay outside the gene matches. CDR3 size: 18 residues. The CDR3 reads CASSSGALAGGSYNEQFF. Here the CDR3 DNA reads TGTGCCAGCAGCTCCGGAGCTCTAGCGGGAGGCTCCTACAATGAGCAGTTCTTC.

In its sample, this clonotype was seen many times. The chain links TRBV20-1 to TRBJ2-5; D assignment may be TRBD1 or TRBD2 (5 bases each). Trimming stripped 5 bases from V and 0 bases from J, with 28 bases between. Per the germline V gene, CDR1 is DFQATT and CDR2 is SNEGSKA (reference sequence). The CDR3 has 19 residues. CDR3: CSAGPLDRDHTSHQETQYF. The DNA for the CDR3 is TGCAGTGCTGGCCCCTTAGACCGGGACCACACCTCCCACCAAGAGACCCAGTACTTC.

The rearrangement joins TRBV5-1 to TRBJ1-2; D is ambiguous. Germline values: CDR1 SGHRS, CDR2 YFSETQ. The CDR3 covers 13 residues. The V end was cut by 0 bases, the J end by 12 bases, with 15 bases between. CDR3 in DNA: TGCGCCAGCAGCTTGGCCGCGGGTGGAGGAAACACCTTC. Its protein is CASSLAAGGGNTF. Full variable domain (remainder filled in from reference TRBV5-1 and TRBJ1-2): KAGVTQTPRYLIKTRGQQVTLSCSPISGHRSVSWYQQTPGQGLQFLFEYFSETQRNKGNFPGRFSGRQFSNSRSEMNVSTLELGDSALYLCASSLAAGGGNTFGSGTRLTVV.

This clonotype was observed many times. The rearrangement joins TRBV20-1 to TRBJ2-1, with D perhaps TRBD1 or TRBD2 (5 bases each). Looked up from germline, CDR1 is DFQATT and CDR2 is SNEGSKA (reference sequence). V was shortened by 0 bases and J by 6 bases, with 15 bases between the two germline ends. The CDR3 runs 15 residues. CDR3 residues: CSARDGGRIGNEQFF. The CDR3 nucleotides are TGCAGTGCTAGAGATGGGGGTAGGATTGGCAATGAGCAGTTCTTC.

A note on this clonotype: This may arise from a read error, as a much more abundant clone is one base away. The V and J genes are TRBV28 and TRBJ1-2, with 8 bases that match TRBD1. The CDR3 runs to 12 residues. Looked up from germline, CDR1 is MDHEN and CDR2 is SYDVKM. The J segment lost 7 bases and the V segment lost 7 bases, leaving 5 bases of the junction unmatched. CDR3 in amino acids: CASNIGQGGYTF. CDR3 coding DNA: TGTGCCAGCAACATAGGACAGGGTGGCTACACCTTC.

This clonotype appeared many times. The V call is TRBV20-1, the J call TRBJ2-3; 11 bases agree with TRBD2. With V trimmed by 2 bases and J by 5 bases, 9 bases remained unmatched. CDR1 and CDR2 (germline): DFQATT, SNEGSKA (reference sequence). There are 16 residues in the CDR3. CDR3 in DNA: TGCAGTGCTAGATCCACTAGCGGGGGCCCAGGAGATACGCAGTATTTT. Residues: CSARSTSGGPGDTQYF.

This clonotype came up many times. The rearrangement joins TRBV4-2 to TRBJ2-1, with 10 bases lining up with TRBD1. Germline V CDR1 and CDR2: LGHNA, YNFKEQ. The CDR3 has 17 residues. Trimming cost V 0 bases and J 4 bases; bases outside gene matches: 6. DNA of the CDR3: TGTGCCAGCAGCCAAGATGGACAGGGGGGGACGTACAATGAGCAGTTCTTC. Protein product: CASSQDGQGGTYNEQFF.

In its sample, this clonotype was seen many times. The rearrangement joins TRBV6-7 to TRBJ2-1; D not resolved. TRBV6-7 is flagged as an ORF with uncertain function. CDR3 size: 14 residues. V was trimmed by 8 bases and J by 1 base, leaving 12 bases between them. The CDR3 reads CASFSDNSYNEQFF. CDR3 nucleotide sequence: TGTGCCAGCTTCTCGGATAATTCCTACAATGAGCAGTTCTTC.

Of note for this clonotype: This may stem from a read error, because a much larger clone lies one nucleotide away. This chain connects TRBV6-5 to TRBJ2-1, with D unclear. In germline, CDR1 is MNHEY, CDR2 SVGAGI. There are 13 residues in the CDR3. V was cut by 0 bases and J by 10 bases, with 10 bases left in between. The chain's CDR3 is CASSYSRPAEQFF. Written as DNA, the CDR3 is TGTGCCAGCAGTTACTCGAGACCAGCGGAGCAGTTCTTC.

This clonotype has only a few counts. This may be a read error, as it is one base from a much larger clone. The gene calls are TRBV7-9 and TRBJ2-3; the D gene is possibly TRBD1 (6 bases). With the DNA end fitting TRBJ1-5 better, the J assignment may be wrong. The CDR3 has 15 residues. The V gene's germline CDR1 is SEHNR and CDR2 FQNEAQ (reference sequence). The CDR3 nucleotides read TGTGCCAGCAGCTTACGGCAGGGTCGGACAGATACGCAGCATTTT. This gives the protein CASSLRQGRTDTQHF.

This clonotype was seen many times. This sequence joins TRBV5-1 and TRBJ2-7; 7 nucleotides match TRBD2. From germline, CDR1 is SGHRS and CDR2 YFSETQ. After removal of 4 bases from V and 8 bases from J, the junction contained 12 bases not matched to a gene. This CDR3 spans 14 amino acids. The CDR3 loop reads CASSLGGVDTKQYF. CDR3 nucleotide sequence: TGCGCCAGCAGCCTTGGGGGGGTAGATACGAAGCAGTACTTC.

In its sample, this clonotype was seen many times. The rearrangement joins TRBV5-6 to TRBJ2-1, with 12 bases fitting TRBD2. Germline V gene lookup returns CDR1 SGHDT and CDR2 YYEEEE. The CDR3 runs 16 residues. V lost 3 bases to trimming and J lost 4 bases; unmatched junction nucleotides: 5. CDR3 DNA sequence: TGTGCCAGCAGCTGGAGACTAGCGGGAGATTACAATGAGCAGTTCTTC. Amino acid sequence: CASSWRLAGDYNEQFF.

There are many counts of this clonotype. The rearrangement joins TRBV2 to TRBJ2-5; 7 bases match TRBD1. The CDR3 sequence is 13 residues long. Germline values: CDR1 SNHLY, CDR2 FYNNEI. The V gene end was trimmed by 4 bases and the J gene end by 2 bases; junction bases not matched to a gene: 1. The CDR3 sequence: CASSGQGQETQYF. The CDR3 DNA reads as TGTGCCAGCAGTGGACAGGGACAAGAGACCCAGTACTTC.

The rearrangement uses TRBV6-5 and TRBJ1-5; 7 nucleotides line up with TRBD1. The germline V gene encodes CDR1 MNHEY and CDR2 SVGAGI. Unmatched junction bases numbered 2, after V lost 2 bases and J lost 1 base. The CDR3 length is 15 residues. The CDR3 protein is CASSYGGQSNQPQHF. The CDR3 nucleotides read TGTGCCAGCAGTTACGGGGGACAGAGCAATCAGCCCCAGCATTTT.

This chain uses TRBV2 with TRBJ2-2; possible D gene TRBD2, 7 bases. Trimming left V 8 bases short and J 1 base short, with 20 bases between. The CDR3 runs to 17 residues. Germline V gives CDR1 SNHLY, CDR2 FYNNEI. CDR3 nucleotides: TGTGCCAGCGGGGAGGGGCAGGGGTTGAAGAACACCGGGGAGCTGTTTTTT. It translates to CASGEGQGLKNTGELFF.

This clonotype has at least ten counts. V gene TRBV6-1 combines with J gene TRBJ2-3; weak D call: TRBD2 (5 bases). This CDR3 contains 14 residues. V lost 5 bases and J 1 base, leaving 10 bases between the germline ends. In germline, CDR1 is MNHNS, CDR2 SASEGT. CDR3 bases: TGTGCCAGCAGTAAACCACTAGGCACAGATACGCAGTATTTT. It specifies CASSKPLGTDTQYF.

On this clonotype itself: A much larger clone differs by one base, so this may be a read error. The chain recombines TRBV5-4 with TRBJ2-7; either TRBD1 or TRBD2 may supply D (5 bases each). The V end was cut by 5 bases, the J end by 6 bases, with 12 bases between. CDR1 is SGHNT and CDR2 is YYREEE in the germline V gene (reference sequence). This CDR3 region has 12 residues. CDR3 in DNA: TGTGCCAGCAGTAACCAGGGACCCGAGCAGTACTTC. This sequence encodes CASSNQGPEQYF.

This clonotype was recorded at least ten times. This chain joins TRBV20-1 and TRBJ2-7, with D hard to call. Trimming stripped 0 bases from V and 3 bases from J, with 12 bases between. Per germline, CDR1 DFQATT and CDR2 SNEGSKA (reference sequence). This CDR3 spans 14 amino acids. CDR3 loop: CSARDPREGYEQYF. In DNA, the CDR3 is TGCAGTGCTAGAGATCCAAGGGAAGGCTACGAGCAGTACTTC.

A note on this clonotype: No DNA is shown, since the ends of the CDR3 on it are uncertain; the CDR3 is the one TCRdb lists. V usage is TRBV2 and J usage is TRBJ2-1; the table's TRBD1 call for D was not verified on the DNA. The CDR3 numbers 23 amino acids, ends counted. Germline lookup yields CDR1 SNHLY and CDR2 FYNNEI. The CDR3 loop reads CASSDRLNGYTFGSGTWDNEQFF.

This clonotype showed up many times. The rearrangement joins TRBV20-1 to TRBJ2-5; 9 nucleotides agree with TRBD1. Germline V gene data show CDR1 as DFQATT and CDR2 as SNEGSKA (reference sequence). This CDR3 comprises 13 residues. After removal of 6 bases from V and 4 bases from J, the junction contained 6 bases not matched to a gene. Here the CDR3 reads CSAGWTGVETQYF. Written as DNA, the CDR3 is TGCAGTGCGGGGTGGACAGGGGTAGAGACCCAGTACTTC.